This record covers a single T cell receptor beta chain. Antigen: not known. These data are taken from a study of identical twins. Each CDR3 protein gets one entry after TCRdb re-called the 5' RACE reads with MiXCR. The sample carries 1.5 million to 2 million distinct CDR3 sequences, about 32% recorded once. Points from the study as a whole: Surplus twin overlap in beta out-of-frame sequences was less pronounced. Possibly, invariant MAIT and iNKT cells partly confounded zero-insertion analyses.

This receptor was obtained from a newborn girl in good health. Sequenced input: cord blood.

The CDR3 here is CASGGAGWTDTQYF. CDR3 nucleotide sequence: TGTGCCAGCGGCGGCGCGGGTTGGACAGATACGCAGTATTTT. The genes are TRBV12-3 or TRBV12-4 and TRBJ2-3; D is possibly TRBD2 (5 bases). V lost 8 bases, J lost 3 bases, and 15 bases lay in between. The CDR3 contains 14 residues.